This T cell receptor (beta chain) was documented in a study of OX40 agonist ivuxolimab in advanced cancers. This clone was seen just once. Data came from immunoSEQ multiplex PCR; TCRdb stores just in-frame clones and leaves some out. The repertoire has tens of thousands of clones, approximately 88% of them found once; the top ten carry 2.5% to 3%. Germline-derived CDR1 and CDR2 are MDHEN and SYDVKM. This CDR3 is 14 amino acids long. The ends were cut back, 3 bases at V and 1 base at J, with 6 bases in the middle. The TCR originated in an adult with an advanced solid tumor such as melanoma, head and neck, liver or kidney cancer. The source was CD4+ or CD8+ T cells sorted from blood, collected in a trial of the OX40 agonist ivuxolimab. The chain recombines TRBV28 with TRBJ2-2; no firm D call. The CDR3 loop is CASSFSGNTGELFF. CDR3 DNA: TGTGCCAGCAGTTTTTCCGGGAACACCGGGGAGCTGTTTTTT.